Below, 28 T cell receptor beta chains from the same sample are listed, as sequenced in a study of T cells in localized non-small cell lung cancer. Clones were read by immunoSEQ multiplex PCR, and TCRdb kept only the in-frame ones, dropping some. Of about 92,000 clones detected, around 90% appear once; the ten largest clones hold roughly 3.9%. The sample consisted of PBMCs, taken before any cancer treatment. The receptor set was obtained from a woman aged 40-70 years with stage II squamous cell lung carcinoma.

The gene calls are TRBV29-1 and TRBJ1-2; no firm D call. Germline V gene sequence: CDR1 SQVTM, CDR2 ANQGSEA. This CDR3 has 11 amino acids. The germline V and J ends were trimmed by 7 bases and 8 bases, with 14 bases remaining between them. CDR3: CSAGARSGYTF. In DNA form, the CDR3 reads TGCAGCGCCGGAGCCCGGTCCGGCTACACCTTC.

The chain recombines TRBV6-6 with TRBJ2-3; D might be TRBD1 (5 bases). Deletions cut 6 bases from V and 3 bases from J, with 19 bases between. CDR3 length: 16 amino acids. Germline loops: CDR1 MNHNY, CDR2 SVGAGI (reference sequence). The CDR3 protein is CASSLGQGKATDTQYF. CDR3 nucleotides: TGTGCCAGCAGCCTCGGGCAGGGTAAAGCGACAGATACGCAGTATTTT.

The chain joins TRBV19 to TRBJ1-5; the D gene is possibly TRBD1 (5 bases). The CDR3 consists of 14 residues. V was cut by 3 bases and J by 7 bases, with 13 bases left in between. Germline values: CDR1 LNHDA, CDR2 SQIVND (reference sequence). CDR3: CASSMEAPGQPQHF. DNA for the CDR3: TGTGCCAGTAGTATGGAGGCCCCAGGGCAGCCCCAGCATTTT.

This clone was counted once. The chain is built from TRBV29-1 and TRBJ1-1; 7 bases match TRBD1. After removal of 3 bases from V and 1 base from J, the junction contained 8 bases not matched to a gene. CDR3 size: 15 residues. Germline loops: CDR1 SQVTM, CDR2 ANQGSEA. The CDR3 bases are TGCAGCGTTGATCCGACAGGGATGGGGAACACTGAAGCTTTCTTT. Its translation: CSVDPTGMGNTEAFF.

The chain joins TRBV19 to TRBJ1-5, with D unclear. The V end lost 5 bases, the J end lost 3 bases, and 14 bases lay between the germline ends. The CDR3 has 15 residues. Germline V gene lookup returns CDR1 LNHDA and CDR2 SQIVND (reference sequence). The CDR3 coding sequence is TGTGCCAGTAGTCTCACTCGGACCTACAATCAGCCCCAGCATTTT. Protein sequence: CASSLTRTYNQPQHF.

This clone was counted once. This chain links TRBV19 with TRBJ1-2, with a weak D call TRBD1 (5 bases). This CDR3 region has 14 residues. V dropped 6 bases and J dropped 2 bases, with 13 bases sitting between them. Germline V lookup: CDR1 LNHDA, CDR2 SQIVND (reference sequence). The CDR3 sequence is CASSQGTANYGYTF. Here the CDR3 DNA reads TGTGCCAGTAGCCAGGGAACAGCAAACTATGGCTACACCTTC.

The rearrangement joins TRBV5-4 to TRBJ2-5, with D possibly TRBD2 on 7 matching bases. The V gene lost 2 bases and the J gene lost 5 bases, with 13 bases spanning the gap. CDR3 length equals 14 residues. The germline CDR1 and CDR2 sequences are SGHNT and YYREEE (reference sequence). CDR3 amino acids: CASSFPRGGETQYF. CDR3 DNA sequence: TGTGCCAGCAGCTTTCCCAGGGGAGGGGAGACCCAGTACTTC.

This chain joins TRBV5-4 and TRBJ2-7, with D unresolved. The CDR3 spans 13 residues. V lost 0 bases, J lost 1 base, and 5 bases lay in between. Germline CDR1 is SGHNT and CDR2 is YYREEE (reference sequence). The CDR3, as DNA: TGTGCCAGCAGCTTGGACAGATCCTACGAGCAGTACTTC. This codes for CASSLDRSYEQYF.

V is TRBV6-1 and J is TRBJ1-3, with TRBD1 identical over 7 bases. From germline, CDR1 is MNHNS and CDR2 SASEGT. Unmatched junction bases numbered 4, after V lost 3 bases and J lost 2 bases. This CDR3 region has 15 residues. The DNA for the CDR3 is TGTGCCAGCAGTGACGACAGGGTTACTGGAAACACCATATATTTT. It specifies CASSDDRVTGNTIYF.

The V call is TRBV6-5, the J call TRBJ1-1; D call uncertain. The CDR3 loop spans 12 amino acids. The V gene lost 10 bases and the J gene lost 1 base, with 10 bases spanning the gap. Germline CDR1 and CDR2: MNHEY and SVGAGI. CDR3 residues: CAISQENTEAFF. The DNA of the CDR3 is TGTGCCATCAGCCAGGAGAACACTGAAGCTTTCTTT.

The V gene is TRBV6-6, the J gene TRBJ1-4; D unresolved. V gave up 2 bases and J gave up 7 bases, with 2 bases separating them. The germline gives CDR1 MNHNY, CDR2 SVGAGI (reference sequence). The CDR3 sequence is 11 residues long. CDR3: CASSYGEKLFF. The CDR3 nucleotides are TGTGCCAGCAGTTACGGTGAAAAACTGTTTTTT.

The chain combines TRBV27 with TRBJ1-5; weak D call: TRBD1 (6 bases). CDR3 length: 14 residues. V was shortened by 6 bases and J by 6 bases, with 15 bases between the two germline ends. Germline V gene lookup returns CDR1 MNHEY and CDR2 SMNVEV (reference sequence). The CDR3 DNA is TGTGCCAGCAGCCCAGACAGGACGATTCAGCCCCAGCATTTT. Residues: CASSPDRTIQPQHF.

This clone was seen more than once but under ten times. J is TRBJ2-3 and V is TRBV20-1; the D is unclear. Trimming left V 3 bases short and J 6 bases short, with 4 bases between. Germline-derived CDR1 and CDR2 are DFQATT and SNEGSKA (reference sequence). This CDR3 contains 10 residues. This CDR3 is CSASRDTQYF. CDR3 nucleotide sequence: TGCAGTGCTAGTAGGGATACGCAGTATTTT.

This clone was seen only once. The chain has TRBV20-1 and TRBJ1-2; TRBD1 is a possible D gene (5 bases). With 3 bases removed from V and 8 bases from J, the gap between germline ends came to 10 bases. Germline CDR1 and CDR2: DFQATT and SNEGSKA (reference sequence). The CDR3 has 11 residues. The CDR3 DNA follows: TGCAGTGCTAGTCCAGGGCGCGGCTACACCTTC. Residues: CSASPGRGYTF.

The chain carries TRBV2 and TRBJ2-7, with 7 bases that match TRBD1. With 5 bases clipped from V and 5 bases from J, the junction kept 12 bases outside the gene matches. The CDR3 is 15 residues long. Germline CDR1 and CDR2: SNHLY and FYNNEI. The CDR3 reads CASSPDRVRIHEQYF. DNA of the CDR3: TGTGCCAGCAGTCCCGACAGGGTGAGAATCCACGAGCAGTACTTC.

The rearrangement links TRBV2 to TRBJ1-2; 7 bases match TRBD1. V shed 5 bases, J shed 3 bases, and the junction held 12 bases outside the gene matches. Germline lookup yields CDR1 SNHLY and CDR2 FYNNEI. The CDR3 is made up of 16 amino acids. The CDR3 nucleotides read TGTGCCAGCAGTCGATCCAGACAGGGTAGCTACTATGGCTACACCTTC. Residues: CASSRSRQGSYYGYTF.

The chain employs TRBV19 and TRBJ2-7; a possible D gene is TRBD1 (5 bases). CDR1 is LNHDA, CDR2 SQIVND, per germline (reference sequence). V was clipped by 3 bases and J by 4 bases, with 10 bases between them. The CDR3 covers 13 residues. In DNA form, the CDR3 reads TGTGCCAGTAGTATGGCCAGGGATTACGAGCAGTACTTC. It is translated as CASSMARDYEQYF.

The chain's CDR3 is CASSGAQGAATEAFF. Here the CDR3 DNA reads TGTGCCAGCAGCGGCGCACAGGGTGCCGCCACTGAAGCTTTCTTT. The gene calls are TRBV13 and TRBJ1-1, with a weak D call TRBD1 (6 bases). Between the trimmed V and J ends, which lost 5 bases and 4 bases, there was a span of 17 bases. Germline V gives CDR1 PRHDT, CDR2 FYEKMQ (reference sequence). CDR3 length: 15 residues.

V is TRBV7-9 and J is TRBJ1-6, with TRBD1 matching 7 bases. V shed 11 bases and J 10 bases; nucleotides not matched to a gene: 14. Germline CDR1 is SEHNR and CDR2 is FQNEAQ (reference sequence). This CDR3 is 14 amino acids long. For the CDR3, the DNA is TGTGCCTTAGCCCCCAGAGGGGGCATATCACCCCTCCACTTT. Its protein product is CALAPRGGISPLHF.

This chain uses TRBV5-1 with TRBJ2-1; 9 nucleotides agree with TRBD2. The germline V gene encodes CDR1 SGHRS and CDR2 YFSETQ. V was clipped by 0 bases and J by 4 bases; unmatched bases: 2. The CDR3 runs 15 residues. Written as DNA, the CDR3 is TGCGCCAGCAGCTTGGACCTAGCGGGGTACAATGAGCAGTTCTTC. As protein: CASSLDLAGYNEQFF.

Written as DNA, the CDR3 is TGCGCCAGCAGCCAAGCCCACGGGGGGGCGCCCCAGCATTTT. Translated, it gives CASSQAHGGAPQHF. The chain carries TRBV4-1 and TRBJ1-5; possible D gene TRBD1, 6 bases. V was trimmed by 1 base and J by 9 bases, leaving 13 bases between them. The CDR3 runs to 14 residues. Germline CDR1 MGHRA, CDR2 YSYEKL.

This clone was counted a single time. The gene calls are TRBV5-4 and TRBJ2-3; D gene unclear. V was pared by 0 bases and J by 0 bases, with 5 bases between. Germline-derived CDR1 and CDR2 are SGHNT and YYREEE (reference sequence). The CDR3 sequence is 14 residues long. CDR3 loop: CASSLETSTDTQYF. The CDR3 bases are TGTGCCAGCAGCTTGGAGACGAGCACAGATACGCAGTATTTT.

V gene TRBV10-1 combines with J gene TRBJ2-3; D is ambiguous. This CDR3 contains 12 residues. V was trimmed by 3 bases and J by 4 bases, leaving 5 bases between them. Looked up from germline, CDR1 is WNHNN and CDR2 is SYGVQD (reference sequence). The CDR3 DNA reads TGCGCCAGCAGTGATGGCGCAGATACGCAGTATTTT. Translated: CASSDGADTQYF.

The chain has TRBV6-1 and TRBJ1-5, with unresolved D. The CDR3 consists of 15 residues. V was cut by 6 bases and J by 0 bases, with 12 bases left in between. The V gene's germline CDR1 is MNHNS and CDR2 SASEGT. This CDR3 reads CASRPRSNSNQPQHF. For the CDR3, the DNA is TGTGCCAGCAGGCCTAGATCTAATAGCAATCAGCCCCAGCATTTT.

In its sample, this clone was seen once. The rearrangement links TRBV2 to TRBJ1-1, with D uncertain. The CDR3 loop spans 15 amino acids. CDR1 is SNHLY and CDR2 is FYNNEI in the germline V gene. The germline V and J ends were trimmed by 2 bases and 1 base, with 11 bases remaining between them. The CDR3 coding sequence is TGTGCCAGCAGTGAACCTTGGCTATCGAACACTGAAGCTTTCTTT. Its translation: CASSEPWLSNTEAFF.

The chain joins TRBV7-8 to TRBJ2-1, with D possibly TRBD2 on 6 matching bases. The CDR3 covers 15 residues. The germline gives CDR1 SGHVS, CDR2 FQNEAQ. Trimming left V 5 bases short and J 7 bases short, with 18 bases between. CDR3 bases: TGTGCCAGCAGCGGTTGGAGGGGCTCGGGGAATGAGCAGTTCTTC. Residues: CASSGWRGSGNEQFF.

The V gene is TRBV2, the J gene TRBJ2-5; possible D gene TRBD2, 5 bases. The CDR3 contains 15 residues. Germline lookup yields CDR1 SNHLY and CDR2 FYNNEI. V lost 6 bases and J 3 bases, leaving 17 bases between the germline ends. Here the CDR3 reads CASREDSSQKETQYF. The CDR3 DNA is TGTGCCAGCAGGGAGGACTCTTCCCAAAAAGAGACCCAGTACTTC.

The V and J genes are TRBV29-1 and TRBJ1-2; 9 bases are a match to TRBD1. The germline CDR1 and CDR2 sequences are SQVTM and ANQGSEA. The CDR3 is made up of 12 amino acids. The trim removed 7 bases at V and 2 bases at J, leaving 2 bases unmatched. The DNA for the CDR3 is TGCAGCGCCGGGACAGGGAACTATGGCTACACCTTC. This codes for CSAGTGNYGYTF.